This T cell receptor beta chain comes out of a study of T and B cells in COVID-19 patients (dated by TCRdb to the early 2020s). Some background on the complete study: Using TRB and IGH repertoire sequencing of peripheral blood, the study characterized adaptive immunity in COVID-19 patients who had active infection or had recovered. In the active-infection cohort, 18 of 20 patients had comorbidities linked to unfavorable COVID-19 outcome. As many as 9 follow-up blood samples were taken per patient, and some of the samples covered different disease stages within the same individual. Over 7.5 million TCR sequences were analysed in a TCR and BCR sequence repository that covered over 35 patients and roughly 75 time points. The recovered cohort had a median age of around 35 years, compared with around 65 years in the active-infection cohort. Of the 20 to 25 patients in the active-infection cohort, approximately eleven were critically ill and needed mechanical ventilation or ECMO. The recovered cohort included over 15 patients who contributed 20 to 25 samples, and most of those patients had mild to moderate COVID-19 that was managed on an outpatient basis. Because samples were available both during active disease and after recovery, a couple of patients were counted in both the recovered and the active cohorts. An age-matched reference group of roughly 40 healthy donors negative for COVID-19 antibodies was used as the comparison for repertoire analyses. Overall study outcomes, separate from this receptor: Specific T cell subsets (CD4+/Treg/CD8+) and sorted SARS-CoV-2-responsive or tetramer+ T cells had not yet been sequenced, with those experiments still ongoing. The cohort was considered too small for HLA contributions to COVID-19 susceptibility or severity to be assessed. Few blood samples were available from mildly ill patients while symptoms were present or from severe cases at early time points. Strongly skewed TRBV/TRBJ gene usage was reported in patients with COVID-19. TRB repertoires were highly clonal in active COVID-19, whereas diversity and richness at recovery rose above healthy donor levels. A total of over 2,000 TCR clusters were exclusive to the recovered cohort, and about 30 of those clusters were low-pGen clusters. It was stated that prospective validation of the reported TCR clusters was required before the clusters could be put to clinical use.

Note on this clonotype: What antigen it recognizes has not been identified. No base qualities exist here, and no much larger clone lies one base off it.

V loses 1 base of germline sequence and J loses 1 base, and the interval between the two ends is 4 bases. The CDR3 spans 13 residues, from the cysteine through the phenylalanine. This entry keeps only the CDR3 DNA: 39 bases, framed from base 1. CDR1 and CDR2 (SEHNR, FQNEAQ) derive from the germline V gene (reference sequence). TRB repertoires were amplified using about 250-500 ng of genomic DNA isolated from blood. The sample was run on an Illumina MiSeq. TRB rearrangements were amplified by multiplex PCR with BIOMED2 TRB-A/B primer pools. Illumina-compatible adapters and 7-nucleotide sample barcodes were attached to the amplicons in two consecutive PCRs. Phusion HS II polymerase was used for all library PCRs. The amplicons were purified from gel with the NucleoSpin Gel and PCR Clean-up kit, measured on Qubit, and combined at 4 to 5 nM. Amplicon pool quality was checked on an Agilent 2100 Bioanalyzer before Illumina next-generation sequencing. The authors' analysis ran thus. Annotation of TRB rearrangements was performed with MiXCR 3.0.8 using the default MiXCR reference library. Non-productive reads and sequences with fewer than 2 reads were removed, and every unique CDR3 nucleotide sequence was treated as one clone. Clonality, diversity, richness and V-J gene usage were computed in R 3.5.1. GLIPH2 was used for TCR clustering by CDR3 similarity, and generation probabilities were calculated by OLGA. GLIPH2 clusters were kept only if they contained at least four unique TCR clonotypes found in at least three individuals. TCRdb applied fastp at Q25 and MiXCR to the public reads, then kept only in-frame beta chains. CDR3 protein sequences are deduplicated, and each keeps its most common genes and DNA. These V and J calls originate from TCRdb's pipeline instead of the authors' own analysis. Within this sample are tens of thousands of distinct CDR3 sequences, with about 31% of them counted one time only. The ten most abundant clones make up roughly 1.7% of the sample.

The chain is encoded by TRBV7-9 joined to TRBJ1-1; no D gene is confidently identified. This receptor was taken from a human donor who had recovered from COVID-19. The source material was blood. DNA sequence: TGTGCCAGCAGCTTAGGTCGGAACACTGAAGCTTTCTTT. It specifies CASSLGRNTEAFF.